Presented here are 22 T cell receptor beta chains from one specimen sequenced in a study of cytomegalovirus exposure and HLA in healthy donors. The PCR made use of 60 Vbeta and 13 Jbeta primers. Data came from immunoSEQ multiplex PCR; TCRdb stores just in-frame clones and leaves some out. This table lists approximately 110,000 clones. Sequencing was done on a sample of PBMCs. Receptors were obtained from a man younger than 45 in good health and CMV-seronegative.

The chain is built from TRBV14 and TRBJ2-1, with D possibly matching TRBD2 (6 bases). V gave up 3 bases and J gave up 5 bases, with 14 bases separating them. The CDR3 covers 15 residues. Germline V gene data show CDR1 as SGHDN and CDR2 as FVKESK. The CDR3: CASSQYLGGNNEQFF. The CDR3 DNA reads TGTGCCAGCAGCCAGTATCTAGGCGGGAACAATGAGCAGTTCTTC.

In nucleotides, the CDR3 is TGCAGCACCCGGGACAGTTATAATTCACCCCTCCACTTT. Its protein is CSTRDSYNSPLHF. The rearrangement joins TRBV29-1 to TRBJ1-6; 7 bases map to TRBD1. V was pared by 8 bases and J by 4 bases, with 5 bases of the junction left unmatched. Per germline, CDR1 SQVTM and CDR2 ANQGSEA. This CDR3 comprises 13 residues.

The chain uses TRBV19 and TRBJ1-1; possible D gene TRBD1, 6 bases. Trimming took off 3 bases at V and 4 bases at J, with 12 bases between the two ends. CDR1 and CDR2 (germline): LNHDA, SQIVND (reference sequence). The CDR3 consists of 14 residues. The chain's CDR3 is CASSISGASTEAFF. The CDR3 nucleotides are TGTGCCAGTAGTATTTCAGGGGCGTCCACTGAAGCTTTCTTT.

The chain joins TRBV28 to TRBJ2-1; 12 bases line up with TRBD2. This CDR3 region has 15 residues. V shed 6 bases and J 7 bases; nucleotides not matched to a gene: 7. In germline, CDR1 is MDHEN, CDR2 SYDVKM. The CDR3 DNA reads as TGTGCCAGCAGGGCCTGGGGACTAGCGGGTAATGAGCAGTTCTTC. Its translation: CASRAWGLAGNEQFF.

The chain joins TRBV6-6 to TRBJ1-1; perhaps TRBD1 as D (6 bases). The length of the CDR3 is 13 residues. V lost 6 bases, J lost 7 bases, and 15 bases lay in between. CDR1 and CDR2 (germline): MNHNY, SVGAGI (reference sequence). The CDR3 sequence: CASSKDSLHEAFF. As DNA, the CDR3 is TGTGCCAGCAGCAAGGACAGTCTACATGAAGCTTTCTTT.

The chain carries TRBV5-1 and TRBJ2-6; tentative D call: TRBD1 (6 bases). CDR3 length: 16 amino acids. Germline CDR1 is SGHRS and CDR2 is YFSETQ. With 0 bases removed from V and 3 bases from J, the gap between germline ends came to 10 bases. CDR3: CASSLGGGNGANVLTF. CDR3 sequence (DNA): TGCGCCAGCAGCTTGGGAGGGGGTAATGGGGCCAACGTCCTGACTTTC.

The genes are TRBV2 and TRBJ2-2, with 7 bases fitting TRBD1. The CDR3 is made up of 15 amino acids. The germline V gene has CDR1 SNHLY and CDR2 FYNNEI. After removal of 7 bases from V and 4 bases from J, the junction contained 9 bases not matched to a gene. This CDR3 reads CASTYTGAGTGELFF. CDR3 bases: TGTGCCAGCACGTACACAGGGGCAGGCACCGGGGAGCTGTTTTTT.

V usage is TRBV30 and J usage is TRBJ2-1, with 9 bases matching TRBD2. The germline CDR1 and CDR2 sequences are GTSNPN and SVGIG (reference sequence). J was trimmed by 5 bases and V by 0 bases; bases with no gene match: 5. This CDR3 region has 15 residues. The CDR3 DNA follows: TGTGCCTGGAGTGTAATGTCTAGCGGGGACAATGAGCAGTTCTTC. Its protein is CAWSVMSSGDNEQFF.

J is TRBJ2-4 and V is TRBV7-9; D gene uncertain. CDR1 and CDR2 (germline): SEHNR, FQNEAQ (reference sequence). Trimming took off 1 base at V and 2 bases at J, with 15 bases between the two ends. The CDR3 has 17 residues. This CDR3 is CASSLVGELDPKNIQYF. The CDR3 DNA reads TGTGCCAGCAGCTTAGTCGGTGAACTCGATCCCAAAAACATTCAGTACTTC.

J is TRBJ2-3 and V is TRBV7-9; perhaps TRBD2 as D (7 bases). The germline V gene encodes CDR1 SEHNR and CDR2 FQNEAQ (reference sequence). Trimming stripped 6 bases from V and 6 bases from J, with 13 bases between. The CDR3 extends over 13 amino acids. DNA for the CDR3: TGTGCCAGCAGGGGAGGGGGAGTGGATACGCAGTATTTT. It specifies CASRGGGVDTQYF.

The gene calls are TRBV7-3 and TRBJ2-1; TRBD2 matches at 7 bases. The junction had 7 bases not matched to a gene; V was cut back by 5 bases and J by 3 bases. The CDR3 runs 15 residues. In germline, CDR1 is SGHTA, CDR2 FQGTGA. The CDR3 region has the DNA TGTGCCAGCAGCCCTTCTAGCGGTTACTACAATGAGCAGTTCTTC. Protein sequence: CASSPSSGYYNEQFF.

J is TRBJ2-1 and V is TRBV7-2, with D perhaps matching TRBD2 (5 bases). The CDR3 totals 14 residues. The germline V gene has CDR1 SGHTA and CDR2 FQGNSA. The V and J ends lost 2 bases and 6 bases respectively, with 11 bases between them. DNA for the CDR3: TGTGCCAGCAGCTTATTGTACGGGGTCAATGAGCAGTTCTTC. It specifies CASSLLYGVNEQFF.

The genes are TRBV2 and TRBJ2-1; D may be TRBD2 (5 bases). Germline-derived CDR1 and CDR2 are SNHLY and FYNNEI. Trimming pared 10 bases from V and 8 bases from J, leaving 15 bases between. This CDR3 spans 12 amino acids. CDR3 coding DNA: TGTGCCACCCTGAAAGGGAGAGATGAGCAGTTCTTC. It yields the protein CATLKGRDEQFF.

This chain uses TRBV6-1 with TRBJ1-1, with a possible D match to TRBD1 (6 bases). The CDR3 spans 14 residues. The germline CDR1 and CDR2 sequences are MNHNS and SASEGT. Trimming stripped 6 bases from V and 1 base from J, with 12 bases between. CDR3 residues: CASSPGVENTEAFF. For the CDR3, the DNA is TGTGCCAGCAGCCCAGGGGTGGAGAACACTGAAGCTTTCTTT.

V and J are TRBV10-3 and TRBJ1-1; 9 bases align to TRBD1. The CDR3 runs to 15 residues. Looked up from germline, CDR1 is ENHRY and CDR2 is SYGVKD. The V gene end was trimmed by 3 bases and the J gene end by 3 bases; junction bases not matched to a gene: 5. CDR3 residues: CAISDGQGFDTEAFF. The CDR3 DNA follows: TGTGCCATCAGTGACGGACAGGGGTTTGACACTGAAGCTTTCTTT.

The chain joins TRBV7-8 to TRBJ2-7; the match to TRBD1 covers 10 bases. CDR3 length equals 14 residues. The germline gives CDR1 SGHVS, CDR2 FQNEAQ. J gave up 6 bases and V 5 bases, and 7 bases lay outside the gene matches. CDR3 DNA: TGTGCCAGCAGCCGGGACAGGGGTCTGGGCGAGCAGTACTTC. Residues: CASSRDRGLGEQYF.

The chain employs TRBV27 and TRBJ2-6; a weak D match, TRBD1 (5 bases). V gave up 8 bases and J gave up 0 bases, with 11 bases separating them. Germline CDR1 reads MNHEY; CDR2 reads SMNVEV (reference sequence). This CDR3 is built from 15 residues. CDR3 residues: CASAVTVSGANVLTF. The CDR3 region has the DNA TGTGCCAGCGCTGTGACAGTCTCTGGGGCCAACGTCCTGACTTTC.

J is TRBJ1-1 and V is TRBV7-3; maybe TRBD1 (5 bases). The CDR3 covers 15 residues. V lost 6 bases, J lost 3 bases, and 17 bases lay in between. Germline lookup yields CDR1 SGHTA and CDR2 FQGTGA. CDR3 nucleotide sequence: TGTGCCAGCAGGCGGGGCCCTGGTCGGGACACTGAAGCTTTCTTT. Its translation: CASRRGPGRDTEAFF.

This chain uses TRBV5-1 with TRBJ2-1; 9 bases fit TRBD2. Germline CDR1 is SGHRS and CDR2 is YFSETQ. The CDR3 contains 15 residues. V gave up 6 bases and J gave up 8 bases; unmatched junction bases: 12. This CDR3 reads CASTQDSGRIDEQFF. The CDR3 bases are TGCGCCAGCACCCAGGATAGCGGGAGAATTGATGAGCAGTTCTTC.

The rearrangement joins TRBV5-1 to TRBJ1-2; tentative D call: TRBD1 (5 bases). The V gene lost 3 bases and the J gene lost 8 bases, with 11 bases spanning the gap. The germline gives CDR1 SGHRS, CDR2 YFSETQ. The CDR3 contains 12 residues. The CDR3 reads CASSSGLGGYTF. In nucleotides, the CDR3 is TGCGCCAGCAGCTCAGGGTTGGGGGGCTACACCTTC.

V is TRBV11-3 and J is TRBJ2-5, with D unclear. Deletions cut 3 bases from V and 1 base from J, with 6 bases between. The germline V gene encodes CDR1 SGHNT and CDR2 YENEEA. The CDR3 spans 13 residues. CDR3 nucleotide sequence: TGTGCCAGCAGCTTGAACTCCCAAGAGACCCAGTACTTC. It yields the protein CASSLNSQETQYF.

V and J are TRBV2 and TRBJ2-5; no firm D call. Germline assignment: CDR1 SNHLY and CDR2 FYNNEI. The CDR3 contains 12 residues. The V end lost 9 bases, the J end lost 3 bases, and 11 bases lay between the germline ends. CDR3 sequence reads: CARRYFEETQYF. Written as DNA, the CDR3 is TGTGCCAGACGGTATTTTGAAGAGACCCAGTACTTC.